These 9 T cell receptor beta chains originate from one sample sequenced in a study of blood T cell repertoires in COVID-19. Repertoires were generated with immunoSEQ multiplex PCR, while TCRdb's copy carries only in-frame clones and drops some. Of around 140,000 clones listed, about 82% are singletons. The sample consisted of peripheral blood. Source of these receptors: an older woman with acute or convalescent COVID-19.

This chain links TRBV2 with TRBJ2-4, with D perhaps TRBD1 (6 bases). This CDR3 has 19 amino acids. The V and J ends lost 4 bases and 2 bases respectively, with 24 bases between them. Germline loops: CDR1 SNHLY, CDR2 FYNNEI. Here the CDR3 reads CASSAPRTEGSRTKNIQYF. In DNA, the CDR3 is TGTGCCAGCAGTGCCCCGCGGACAGAGGGGAGTCGAACCAAAAACATTCAGTACTTC. The whole variable domain, filled in from reference TRBV2 and TRBJ2-4, reads EPEVTQTPSHQVTQMGQEVILRCVPISNHLYFYWYRQILGQKVEFLVSFYNNEISEKSEIFDDQFSVERPDGSNFTLKIRSTKLEDSAMYFCASSAPRTEGSRTKNIQYFGAGTRLSVL.

The rearrangement joins TRBV4-2 to TRBJ2-5; 7 nucleotides line up with TRBD2. Germline CDR1 LGHNA, CDR2 YNFKEQ. The CDR3 has 16 residues. Losses at the gene ends were 3 bases for V and 5 bases for J; bases not matched to a gene: 12. The CDR3 region has the DNA TGTGCCAGCAGCCAGGCTAGCGGAGGGGTGGTTGAGACCCAGTACTTC. Translation gives CASSQASGGVVETQYF.

V usage is TRBV28 and J usage is TRBJ1-4; 9 nucleotides line up with TRBD1. Germline loops: CDR1 MDHEN, CDR2 SYDVKM. Trimming removed 5 bases from V and 8 bases from J; junction bases left unmatched: 12. The CDR3 contains 16 residues. CDR3 amino acids: CASSLTTGTGTEKLFF. The CDR3 DNA follows: TGTGCCAGCAGTCTAACGACCGGGACAGGGACCGAAAAACTGTTTTTT. Full variable domain (rest looked up from reference TRBV28 and TRBJ1-4): DVKVTQSSRYLVKRTGEKVFLECVQDMDHENMFWYRQDPGLGLRLIYFSYDVKMKEKGDIPEGYSVSREKKERFSLILESASTNQTSMYLCASSLTTGTGTEKLFFGSGTQLSVL.

J is TRBJ1-2 and V is TRBV28; 10 bases agree with TRBD1. The CDR3 totals 17 residues. Germline V lookup: CDR1 MDHEN, CDR2 SYDVKM. J was trimmed by 5 bases and V by 2 bases; bases with no gene match: 11. Written as DNA, the CDR3 is TGTGCCAGCAGTTTAGGGACAGGGGCCCAGAGCGCTTATGGCTACACCTTC. Protein: CASSLGTGAQSAYGYTF.

The chain is built from TRBV7-2 and TRBJ1-1; 9 bases map to TRBD1. Unmatched junction bases numbered 11, after V lost 6 bases and J lost 3 bases. Per germline, CDR1 SGHTA and CDR2 FQGNSA. This CDR3 is built from 16 residues. This CDR3 is CASRGQGFVVDTEAFF. For the CDR3, the DNA is TGTGCCAGCAGGGGACAGGGTTTTGTCGTTGACACTGAAGCTTTCTTT.

The rearrangement uses TRBV6-6 and TRBJ2-3, with TRBD2 matching over 15 bases. The CDR3 runs 16 residues. The trim removed 7 bases at V and 4 bases at J, leaving 6 bases unmatched. Germline V gene data show CDR1 as MNHNY and CDR2 as SVGAGI (reference sequence). The CDR3 coding sequence is TGTGCCAGCACCGCTGGACTAGCGGGGGGGCCAGATACGCAGTATTTT. Encoded protein: CASTAGLAGGPDTQYF.

The rearrangement joins TRBV9 to TRBJ2-7; 7 bases line up with TRBD2. Germline values: CDR1 SGDLS, CDR2 YYNGEE. This CDR3 is 12 amino acids long. Trimming at V came to 3 bases and at J to 4 bases, leaving 1 base not matched to a gene. For the CDR3, the DNA is TGTGCCAGCAGCGACGGGGGGTACGAGCAGTACTTC. Its translation is CASSDGGYEQYF.

The rearrangement uses TRBV25-1 and TRBJ1-5; TRBD1 is a possible D gene (5 bases). Trimming pared 4 bases from V and 5 bases from J, leaving 12 bases between. Germline lookup yields CDR1 MGHDK and CDR2 SYGVNS. The CDR3 spans 14 residues. The CDR3 sequence is CASSAAGYYQPQHF. Here the CDR3 DNA reads TGTGCCAGCAGTGCAGCAGGGTACTATCAGCCCCAGCATTTT.

The chain joins TRBV6-4 to TRBJ1-1; D is possibly TRBD1 (5 bases). V lost 2 bases and J 11 bases, leaving 21 bases between the germline ends. CDR1 and CDR2 from the germline V gene are MRHNA and SNTAGT. This CDR3 has 15 amino acids. The CDR3 bases are TGTGCCAGCAGTGACGCGGGAGCGAGGGAGGGGAGCGCTTTCTTT. Its protein is CASSDAGAREGSAFF.